This is a list of T cell receptor beta chains from one sample in a study of OX40 agonist ivuxolimab in advanced cancers. Only in-frame clones appear in the TCRdb table, and some are missing; sequencing was by immunoSEQ multiplex PCR. Counted here are about 83,000 clones, about 86% occurring once; the ten biggest clones make up 1.5% to 2%. Sequenced here: CD4+ or CD8+ T cells sorted from blood, sampled in a trial of the OX40 agonist ivuxolimab. These TCRs come from an adult with an advanced solid tumor such as melanoma, head and neck, liver or kidney cancer. Both conserved end residues are part of each CDR3. Each record gives: V gene, clone size, J gene, D gene, CDR3 protein, CDR3 DNA. D genes are given only for firm matches. Rows give clone size only sometimes, using once, few, many, or a class for an expanded clone.

>TRBV7-9|NA|TRBJ2-3|NA
CASTPGDTQYF
TGTGCCAGCACACCGGGGGATACGCAGTATTTT
>TRBV4-3|NA|TRBJ1-2|NA
CASSQEGRDLDGYTF
TGCGCCAGCAGCCAAGAGGGTAGAGACTTAGATGGCTACACCTTC
>TRBV14|NA|TRBJ1-2|NA
CASSRKGSAGWGYTF
TGTGCCAGCAGCCGCAAAGGTTCTGCAGGGTGGGGCTACACCTTC
>TRBV6-6|NA|TRBJ1-4|NA
CASSYMGGLDEKLFF
TGTGCCAGCAGTTACATGGGAGGGTTGGATGAAAAACTGTTTTTT
>TRBV29-1|NA|TRBJ2-2|NA
CSYSRRGLQTGELFF
TGCAGCTACTCAAGGAGGGGGCTTCAAACCGGGGAGCTGTTTTTT
>TRBV28|NA|TRBJ1-2|TRBD1
CASSPPGTEKGCTF
TGTGCCAGCAGTCCGCCCGGGACAGAAAAGGGTTGCACCTTC
>TRBV15|NA|TRBJ1-6|NA
CATSRGSAQGYNSPLHF
TGTGCCACCAGCAGAGGGTCAGCCCAGGGGTATAATTCACCCCTCCACTTT
>TRBV9|NA|TRBJ1-1|NA
CASSFMTENTEAFF
TGTGCCAGCAGCTTCATGACTGAGAACACTGAAGCTTTCTTT
>TRBV7-9|NA|TRBJ1-3|NA
CAGGNSGNTIYF
TGTGCTGGCGGGAACTCTGGAAACACCATATATTTT
>TRBV5-1|NA|TRBJ2-3|TRBD1
CASSLMRDRATDTQYF
TGCGCCAGCAGCTTGATGCGGGACAGGGCGACAGATACGCAGTATTTT
>TRBV7-2|NA|TRBJ2-5|NA
CASSFLFQVYQETQYF
TGTGCCAGCAGCTTCTTGTTCCAGGTGTACCAAGAGACCCAGTACTTC
>TRBV5-5|NA|TRBJ1-3|TRBD1
CASSRRTGETIYF
TGTGCCAGCAGCCGCCGGACAGGGGAGACCATATATTTT
>TRBV6-5|NA|TRBJ2-7|NA
CASSYSLYGSYEQYF
TGTGCCAGCAGTTACTCGTTGTACGGAAGCTACGAGCAGTACTTC
>TRBV6-5|many|TRBJ2-2|NA
CASSYSLYTGELFF
TGTGCCAGCAGTTACTCGCTGTACACCGGGGAGCTGTTTTTT
>TRBV11-1|NA|TRBJ2-7|NA
CASSPRPSRVPEQYF
TGTGCCAGCAGCCCCCGACCTAGCCGGGTCCCCGAGCAGTACTTC
>TRBV2|NA|TRBJ1-1|NA
CASSKGQGLGNTEAFF
TGTGCCAGCAGTAAGGGGCAGGGGCTTGGGAACACTGAAGCTTTCTTT
>TRBV5-1|NA|TRBJ2-7|NA
CASSPLGEGEQYF
TGCGCCAGCAGCCCCTTGGGGGAAGGCGAGCAGTACTTC
>TRBV6-1|NA|TRBJ1-5|NA
CASSTGALLNQPQHF
TGTGCCAGCAGTACCGGGGCCCTCTTGAATCAGCCCCAGCATTTT
>TRBV10-3|NA|TRBJ2-7|NA
CASSTGGGSYEQYF
TGTGCCAGCAGCACAGGGGGGGGCTCCTACGAGCAGTACTTC
>TRBV5-4|once|TRBJ2-2|TRBD2
CASSGTSGGDTGELFF
TGTGCCAGCAGCGGCACTAGCGGGGGGGACACCGGGGAGCTGTTTTTT
>TRBV7-9|once|TRBJ2-1|TRBD2
CASSASGGASDEQFF
TGTGCCAGCAGCGCCAGCGGGGGGGCTTCCGATGAGCAGTTCTTC
>TRBV2|NA|TRBJ2-7|NA
CATSGGGGSYEQYF
TGTGCCACCTCAGGAGGGGGGGGATCCTACGAGCAGTACTTC
>TRBV5-1|NA|TRBJ1-3|NA
CASSLGGQNSGNTIYF
TGCGCCAGCAGCTTGGGGGGGCAGAACTCTGGAAACACCATATATTTT
>TRBV28|NA|TRBJ2-3|NA
CASSRRKRTDTQYF
TGTGCCAGCAGCAGGAGAAAACGCACAGATACGCAGTATTTT
>TRBV2|NA|TRBJ2-5|NA
CASRTPDGSQETQYF
TGTGCCAGCCGGACACCGGACGGAAGCCAAGAGACCCAGTACTTC
>TRBV23-1|NA|TRBJ1-5|NA
CASSLCISNQPQHF
TGCGCCAGCAGTCTCTGCATTAGCAATCAGCCCCAGCATTTT
>TRBV7-2|NA|TRBJ2-7|NA
CASSLFGFFEQYF
TGTGCCAGCAGCTTATTCGGGTTTTTTGAGCAGTACTTC
>TRBV5-5|NA|TRBJ2-7|NA
CASSLSDYEQYF
TGTGCCAGCAGCTTATCAGACTACGAGCAGTACTTC
>TRBV27|NA|TRBJ2-5|TRBD2
CASSSYSSKAGGWKTQYF
TGTGCCAGCAGTTCTTACTCATCCAAGGCGGGGGGGTGGAAGACCCAGTACTTC
>TRBV11-2|NA|TRBJ2-1|TRBD1
CASSQDRGSYNEQFF
TGTGCCAGCAGCCAAGACAGGGGGTCCTACAATGAGCAGTTCTTC
>TRBV5-1|NA|TRBJ2-5|TRBD1
CASAGQGVGETQYF
TGCGCCAGCGCAGGACAGGGGGTCGGAGAGACCCAGTACTTC
>TRBV7-2|NA|TRBJ2-7|NA
CASSPVVGSYEQYF
TGTGCCAGCAGCCCCGTAGTCGGGTCCTACGAGCAGTACTTC
>TRBV6-5|NA|TRBJ2-7|TRBD2
CASSDGLAGDEQYF
TGTGCCAGCAGCGACGGACTAGCGGGGGACGAGCAGTACTTC
>TRBV30|NA|TRBJ2-3|NA
CAWSPHGTDTQYF
TGTGCCTGGAGTCCGCATGGCACAGATACGCAGTATTTT
>TRBV2|NA|TRBJ1-1|NA
CASGESQGVTEAFF
TGTGCCAGCGGTGAGAGTCAGGGAGTCACTGAAGCTTTCTTT
>TRBV11-3|NA|TRBJ1-5|NA
CASSQNTPGEVDQPQHF
TGTGCCAGCAGCCAGAATACCCCGGGGGAGGTGGATCAGCCCCAGCATTTT
>TRBV28|NA|TRBJ1-5|NA
CASSTLGAGDQPQHF
TGTGCCAGCAGCACCTTGGGGGCGGGCGATCAGCCCCAGCATTTT
>TRBV4-1|NA|TRBJ2-7|TRBD1
CASSLSGTGIGEQYF
TGCGCCAGCAGCCTCTCCGGGACAGGGATAGGAGAGCAGTACTTC
>TRBV5-1|NA|TRBJ2-1|TRBD1
CASTGDSPVDEQFF
TGCGCCAGCACCGGGGACAGTCCGGTGGATGAGCAGTTCTTC
>TRBV10-3|NA|TRBJ1-3|NA
CAIGRSSSGNTIYF
TGTGCCATCGGGAGAAGCAGCTCTGGAAACACCATATATTTT
>TRBV28|NA|TRBJ2-5|NA
CASSLSRGGTQYF
TGTGCCAGCAGTTTATCCCGGGGAGGGACCCAGTACTTC
>TRBV11-3|once|TRBJ2-1|NA
CASSSNRGRRDEQFF
TGTGCCAGCAGCTCTAACCGGGGGCGCAGGGATGAGCAGTTCTTC
>TRBV2|NA|TRBJ1-3|TRBD1
CASSGQGVPGNTIYF
TGTGCCAGCAGCGGACAGGGGGTTCCTGGAAACACCATATATTTT
>TRBV28|NA|TRBJ2-1|NA
CASSSVADYYPRFGSYNEQFF
TGTGCCAGCAGTTCTGTGGCGGACTACTACCCTCGATTTGGCTCCTACAATGAGCAGTTCTTC
>TRBV7-2|NA|TRBJ1-4|NA
CASSLAAEKLFF
TGTGCCAGCAGCTTAGCTGCGGAAAAACTGTTTTTT
>TRBV28|NA|TRBJ2-3|NA
CASGRSTDTQYF
TGTGCCAGCGGTCGTAGCACAGATACGCAGTATTTT
>TRBV28|NA|TRBJ1-1|TRBD1
CASSSPGGGLSEAFF
TGTGCCAGCAGTTCCCCAGGGGGAGGGCTGTCTGAAGCTTTCTTT
>TRBV5-6|NA|TRBJ2-7|NA
CASSSTYEQYF
TGTGCCAGCAGCTCGACCTACGAGCAGTACTTC
>TRBV12-5|NA|TRBJ1-5|TRBD1
CASGLAVTGGLNQPQHF
TGTGCTAGTGGTTTGGCAGTGACAGGGGGCCTCAATCAGCCCCAGCATTTT
>TRBV29-1|NA|TRBJ2-7|NA
CSVLRLGTASSYEQYF
TGCAGCGTCCTCAGACTAGGGACCGCAAGCTCCTACGAGCAGTACTTC
>TRBV7-7|NA|TRBJ2-7|NA
CASSAGTGRGEQYF
TGTGCTAGCAGCGCGGGGACGGGCCGAGGAGAGCAGTACTTC
>TRBV15|NA|TRBJ2-2|NA
CATSRERSAGELFF
TGTGCCACCAGCAGAGAGAGAAGCGCCGGGGAGCTGTTTTTT
>TRBV6-5|once|TRBJ1-4|NA
CASSLTPGDEKLFF
TGTGCCAGCAGTTTAACACCAGGGGATGAAAAACTGTTTTTT
>TRBV11-3|NA|TRBJ2-1|TRBD1
CASSLWTGEDNEQFF
TGTGCCAGCAGCTTATGGACAGGGGAGGACAATGAGCAGTTCTTC
>TRBV30|few|TRBJ1-1|NA
CAWSVQLGEAFF
TGTGCCTGGAGTGTACAACTCGGTGAAGCTTTCTTT